This TCR beta chain was retrieved from a study of CD8+CD57+ T cells in acquired aplastic anemia (dated by TCRdb to between 2017 and 2018). Broadly, across the study: On average, sorted CD4+ and CD8+ cells yielded about 3 ug of extracted DNA, with a range of 0.2 to 27.4 ug. For healthy donor samples, the average read count was around 9.8 million for CD4+ cells and 11 million to 13 million for CD8+ cells.

Note on this clonotype: No cognate antigen has been identified for it. No base quality information exists; no much larger clone differs at one position.

The study deep-sequenced TCR repertoires of sorted CD4+ and CD8+ blood T cells from severe aplastic anemia patients and healthy subjects. Ficoll-Paque density gradient centrifugation was used to isolate peripheral blood mononuclear cells. Before DNA was extracted, CD4+ and CD8+ T cells were sorted using either FACS or magnetic beads. Genomic DNA served as template for TCR beta VDJ combination and CDR3 sequence profiling. An Illumina HiSeq 2000 was the platform used for TCR repertoire sequencing. Processing in the source paper ran as follows. Repertoire assessment relied on Simpson's diversity index, CDR3 size and DJ length profiles, and TRBV/TRBJ rearrangement plots. The immunodominant clone was defined as the most abundant DNA sequence in deep sequencing data. CDR3 amino acid sequences were screened for sharing across subjects and were compared with published repertoires and the VDJdb database. TCRdb itself trimmed the public reads at Q25 with fastp, ran MiXCR and retained productive beta chains. Rows with a matching CDR3 protein are joined into one entry that keeps the most common DNA and genes. Here the V and J calls rest on TCRdb's processing, not on the authors' analysis. The sample records over 150,000 distinct CDR3 sequences, around 45% of which are singletons. The top ten clonotypes cover 1.1% of the sample.

Study-wide conclusions, independent of this receptor: Twenty-nine CD8+ CDR3 sequences were shared between patients and controls but appeared highly expressed in patients and within their immunodominant clones. Patients and healthy controls showed no significant difference in CD8+ Simpson's diversity (P=0.060).

Reading the germline V gene (reference sequence) gives CDR1 DFQATT and CDR2 SNEGSKA. V is pruned by 5 bases and J by 1 base, leaving 4 bases of the junction without a gene match. From the cysteine up to the phenylalanine, the CDR3 has a length of 14 residues. Just CDR3 DNA is preserved here, 42 bases in frame from base 1. Sequenced: sorted CD4+, CD8+, or CD8+CD57+ T cells (not recorded which) from PBMCs. The sequence joins TRBV20-1 to TRBJ2-7, and 11 junction bases match TRBD2. The receptor's source is a human donor in good health. CDR3 sequence: CSAELAGVSYEQYF. The DNA is TGCAGTGCTGAACTAGCGGGAGTGTCCTACGAGCAGTACTTC.